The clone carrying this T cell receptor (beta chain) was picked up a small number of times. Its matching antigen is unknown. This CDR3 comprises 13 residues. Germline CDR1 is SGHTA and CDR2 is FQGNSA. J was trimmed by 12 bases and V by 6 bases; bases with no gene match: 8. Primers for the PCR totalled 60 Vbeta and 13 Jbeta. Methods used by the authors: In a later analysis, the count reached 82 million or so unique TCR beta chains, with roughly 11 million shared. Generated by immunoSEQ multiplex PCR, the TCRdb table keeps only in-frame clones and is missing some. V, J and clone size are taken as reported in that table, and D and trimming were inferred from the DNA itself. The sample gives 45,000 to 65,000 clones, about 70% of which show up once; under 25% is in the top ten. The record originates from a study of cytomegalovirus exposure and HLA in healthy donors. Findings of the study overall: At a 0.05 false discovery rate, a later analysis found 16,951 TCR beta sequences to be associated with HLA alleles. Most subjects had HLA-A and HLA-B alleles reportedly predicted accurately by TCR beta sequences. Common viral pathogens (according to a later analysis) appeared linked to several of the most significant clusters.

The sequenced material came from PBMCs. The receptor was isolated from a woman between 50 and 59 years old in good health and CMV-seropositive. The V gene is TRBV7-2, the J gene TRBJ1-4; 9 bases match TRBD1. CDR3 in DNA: TGTGCCAGCAGTTGGGACAGGGTGAGGGAACTGTTTTTT. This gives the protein CASSWDRVRELFF.